This TCR beta chain derives from a study of prognosis after radiotherapy for stage I lung cancer. This clonotype came up many times. The antigen remains unidentified. This CDR3 is 14 amino acids long. Germline CDR1 is SGHRS and CDR2 is YFSETQ. Trimming stripped 0 bases from V and 6 bases from J, with 9 bases between. From genomic DNA, TCR beta CDR3 was amplified by two-round multiplex PCR. The use of primers specific to each TRBV and TRBJ gene characterized first-round PCR. Using its own MiXCR run on the multiplex PCR reads, TCRdb lists one record per CDR3 protein. The sample has around 51,000 distinct CDR3 sequences, less than 35% seen once; the top ten hold about a tenth. Overall study results and limits: In the expanded TCR clones, tumor specificity was not determined.

This clonotype was obtained from a donor at least 50 years old with non-small cell lung cancer. The sequences come from PBMCs, collected before or after stereotactic body radiation therapy (not recorded which). The chain joins TRBV5-1 to TRBJ1-4; D unclear. This chain's CDR3 is CASSLGQADEKLFF. The CDR3 DNA follows: TGCGCCAGCAGCTTGGGACAAGCAGATGAAAAACTGTTTTTT.